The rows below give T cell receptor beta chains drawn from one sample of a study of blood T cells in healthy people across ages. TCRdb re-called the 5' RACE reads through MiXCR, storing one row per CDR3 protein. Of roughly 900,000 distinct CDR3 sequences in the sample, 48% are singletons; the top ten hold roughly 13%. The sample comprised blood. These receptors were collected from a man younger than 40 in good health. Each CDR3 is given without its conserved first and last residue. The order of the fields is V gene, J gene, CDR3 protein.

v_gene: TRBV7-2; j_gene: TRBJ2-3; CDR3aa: ASGQRADTQY
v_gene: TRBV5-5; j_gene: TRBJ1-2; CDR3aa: ASSLYGTANYGYT
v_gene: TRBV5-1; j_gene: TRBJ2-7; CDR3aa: ASRYREVTTYEQY
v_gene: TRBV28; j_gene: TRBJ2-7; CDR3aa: ASTTGGGPPEEQY
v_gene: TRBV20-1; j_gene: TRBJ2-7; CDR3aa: SAKAGTSGGLGQY
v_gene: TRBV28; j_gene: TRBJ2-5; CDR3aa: ASSPLQGPQETQY
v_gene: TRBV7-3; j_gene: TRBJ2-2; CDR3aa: ASSLNAGGELF
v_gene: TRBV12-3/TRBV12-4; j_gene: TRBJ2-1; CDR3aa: ASSSISGGANNEQF
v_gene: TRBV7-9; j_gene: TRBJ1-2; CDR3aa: ASTFARTGDYGYT
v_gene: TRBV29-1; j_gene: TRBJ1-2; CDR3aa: SIYDGYGYT
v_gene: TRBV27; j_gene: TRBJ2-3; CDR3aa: ASSLEAGGHTDTQY
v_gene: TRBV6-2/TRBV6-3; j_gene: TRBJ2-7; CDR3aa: ASRIEGGRDYEQY
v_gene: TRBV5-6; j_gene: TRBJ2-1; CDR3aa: ASSLPGAGGSSEF
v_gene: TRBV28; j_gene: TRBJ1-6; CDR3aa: ASNFLVTVGSPLH
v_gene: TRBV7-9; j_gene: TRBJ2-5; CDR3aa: ASSLDRNKETQY
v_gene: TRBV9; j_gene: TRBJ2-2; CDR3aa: ASSVGYYTGELF
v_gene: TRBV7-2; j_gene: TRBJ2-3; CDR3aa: ASTIAPHTDTQY
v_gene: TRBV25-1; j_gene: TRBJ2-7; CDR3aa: ASSGDRVVYEQY
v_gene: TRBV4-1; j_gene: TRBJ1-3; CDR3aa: ASSQDARPNSGNTIY
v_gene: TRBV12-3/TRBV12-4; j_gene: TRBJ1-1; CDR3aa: ASTLDGDTEAF
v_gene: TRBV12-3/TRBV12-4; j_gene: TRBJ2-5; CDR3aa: ASSLPGTDETQY
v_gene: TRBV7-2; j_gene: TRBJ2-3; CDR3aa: ASSLGSRSGTDTQY
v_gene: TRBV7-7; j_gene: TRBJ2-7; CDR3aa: ASSPTRTGTEQY
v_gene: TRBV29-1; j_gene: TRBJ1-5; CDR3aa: SVGERGPNQPQH
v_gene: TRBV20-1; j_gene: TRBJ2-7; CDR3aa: SASPTSGGRYEQY
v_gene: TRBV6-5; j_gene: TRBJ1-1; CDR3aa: ASSYAGVGEAF
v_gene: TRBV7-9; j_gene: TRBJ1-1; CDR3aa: ASSRTSNTEAF
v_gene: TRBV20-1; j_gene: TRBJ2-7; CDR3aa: SARQGGREQY
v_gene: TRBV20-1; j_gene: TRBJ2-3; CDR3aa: RATSSTDTQY
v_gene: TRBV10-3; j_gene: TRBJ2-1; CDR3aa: AGRLDSGGGTNEQF
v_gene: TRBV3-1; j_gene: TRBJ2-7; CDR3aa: ASSQGTSLSYEQY
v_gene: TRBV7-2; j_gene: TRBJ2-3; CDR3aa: ASSVERWRDTQY
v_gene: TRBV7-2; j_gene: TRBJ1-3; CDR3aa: ASSTGVGNTIY
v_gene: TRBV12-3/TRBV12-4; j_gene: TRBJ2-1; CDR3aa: ASSAVGELYNEQF
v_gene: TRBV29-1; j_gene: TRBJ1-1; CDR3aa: SVSSQVHTEAF
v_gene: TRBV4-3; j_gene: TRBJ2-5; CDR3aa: ASSQGTGSWETQY
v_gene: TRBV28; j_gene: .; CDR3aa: ASTSARTYYEQY
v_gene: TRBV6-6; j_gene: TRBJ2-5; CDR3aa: ASTRNQETQY